This T cell receptor (beta chain) was obtained from a study of blood T cells in healthy people across ages (dated by TCRdb to about 2015). Study-wide context: In model experiments, template switching captured about one uniquely barcoded TCR beta cDNA molecule for every two T cells. To track age-related changes in TCR beta repertoire diversity, the study relied on deep sequencing normalized with unique cDNA molecular identifiers. Four age groups were formed from the donors: young (average approximately 17 years), middle-aged (approximately 40), aged (62) and long-lived (82). To avoid experimental bias, donors of different ages were distributed randomly across sequencing lanes. For two donors (one aged 18 to 30 and one aged 80 or older), the study analyzed two additional independent replicas of 1 million unique cDNA reads from the same blood draw.

What the research found in general, with its limitations: Observed TCR beta diversity per million T cells fell roughly linearly with age, and a significant reduction was already apparent by age approximately 41. Compared with the aged group, more naive CD4+ T cells, fewer expanded clones and increased TCR diversity were shown by the long-lived group, suggesting age selection. Donor CMV infection status was unknown, potentially confounding age-related changes in expanded clonotypes. Estimates of total diversity based on one million sequenced T cells were considered lower bounds and underestimates. Because profiling used bulk unsorted PBMCs, naive and antigen-experienced compartments could not be compared conclusively. Observed TCR beta diversity correlated strongly with the percentage of naive T cells measured by flow cytometry.

Details on this clonotype: Its target antigen remains unknown. Qualities for individual bases were not recorded, and no much larger clone is one base off.

Library preparation was by 5' RACE. Sequencing instrument: Illumina HiSeq 2500. A second PCR of roughly 6 to 11 cycles was performed with a sample-barcoded 5' primer and a J-beta primer mix. A unique molecular identifier was introduced onto each TCR beta cDNA molecule by a template-switch 5' adaptor carrying 12 random nucleotides. Each sample yielded at least 2.5 million CDR3-containing paired-end reads. First-strand cDNA synthesis was performed from all RNA using the Mint cDNA synthesis kit, with priming by a TRBC-specific oligonucleotide. All cDNA was treated with uracil-DNA glycosylase and then went through a first 18-cycle PCR with the universal primers M1SS and BC2_uni_R. As for the original processing: Each sample was normalized by randomly selecting 1 million high-quality reads, each carrying a distinct molecular identifier. Instead of being binned into consensus sequences, reads that shared molecular identifiers were thrown out. MiTCR, set to a Q25 quality threshold and the strictest error-elimination algorithm, was used for CDR3 identification, clonotype clustering and error correction. Lower-bound total TCR beta diversity was estimated with a nonparametric unseen species model using Euler transformation. TCRdb reran the public reads through fastp at Q25 and MiXCR, keeping productive beta chains. CDR3 protein duplicates are merged, each entry listing the most common genes and DNA. Here the V and J calls rest on TCRdb's processing, not on the authors' analysis. The sample profile shows under 2 million distinct CDR3 sequences; almost 35% of them were found once. The biggest ten clones account for approximately 10% of the sample.

V is cut back by 2 bases and J by 8 bases, with 13 bases in the junction unmatched. Including the terminal cysteine and phenylalanine, the CDR3 comprises 16 residues. The kept DNA is CDR3 alone, 48 bases in frame from the first base. CDR1 and CDR2, per the germline V gene, are MGHRA and YSYEKL. The 40 or so donors, aged about 6 to 100 years, were systemically healthy Caucasian individuals from Russia. Around 10 milliliters of peripheral blood were collected from each donor into EDTA-treated Vacutainer tubes. Ficoll-Paque density-gradient centrifugation was used to isolate PBMCs, with at least 6.5 million per sample. Trizol reagent was used to extract total RNA from the PBMCs, yielding at least 6 micrograms per sample. For every donor, an aliquot of PBMCs went through flow cytometry to measure the percentages of naive CD45RAhigh/CD27high T cells.

The chain is encoded by TRBV4-1 joined to TRBJ1-1; TRBD1 fits 8 bases in the junction. This receptor was obtained from a woman in her twenties or thirties in good health. The source material was blood. The CDR3 reads as follows: CASSQRGGQGRTEAFF. The DNA reads TGCGCCAGCAGCCAAAGGGGAGGACAGGGAAGAACCGAAGCTTTCTTT.